This TCR beta chain was sequenced for a study of cytotoxic CD8 clonotypes in ibrutinib-treated CLL. Comments on this clone: Antigen: not known.

Here immunoSEQ multiplex PCR was the method, and the copy in TCRdb shows in-frame clones only, minus some. The sample has roughly 130,000 clones; about 91% are singletons. Findings of the study overall: Sampling schedules were unmatched across sustained-remission and progressing patients.

V was cut by 3 bases and J by 0 bases, with 6 bases left in between. The CDR3 totals 13 residues. Germline values: CDR1 MDHEN, CDR2 SYDVKM. This chain connects TRBV28 to TRBJ2-7; D is ambiguous. Sample: PBMCs, taken after 12 months of ibrutinib treatment. The TCR sequence derives from a human donor with chronic lymphocytic leukemia. The CDR3 nucleotides read TGTGCCAGCAGTTTTCAGGTCTCCTACGAGCAGTACTTC. Translated, it gives CASSFQVSYEQYF.